One and the same sample provided the 12 T cell receptor beta chains below, sequenced in a study of Ad26.COV2.S vaccination and SARS-CoV-2 variants. Some clones are missing from TCRdb's copy, which holds only in-frame ones; the method was immunoSEQ multiplex PCR. Among more than 350,000 clones listed, about nine tenths were seen once. Sample treatment: over 15 received Ad26.COV2.S at low or high dose, single or two shots; roughly five received placebo; per-sample allocation not given. All samples were drawn on day 63, counting from the first vaccine or placebo injection. Specimen: peripheral blood, collected in a trial of Ad26.COV2.S vaccine versus placebo. The receptors were sampled from a person between 18 and 65 years old who received the Ad26.COV2.S COVID-19 vaccine or a placebo.

The chain is built from TRBV20-1 and TRBJ2-3; TRBD1 might be the D (5 bases). This CDR3 is built from 15 residues. V shed 3 bases and J shed 1 base, with 14 bases lying between them. In germline, CDR1 is DFQATT, CDR2 SNEGSKA (reference sequence). The CDR3 region has the DNA TGCAGTGCTAGTCTCAGCCAGGGTCGCACAGATACGCAGTATTTT. It yields the protein CSASLSQGRTDTQYF.

The chain joins TRBV12-3 or TRBV12-4 to TRBJ1-1, with TRBD1 matching 8 bases. This CDR3 region has 13 residues. V shed 6 bases, J shed 5 bases, and the junction held 5 bases outside the gene matches. The CDR3 spells CASRPTGATEAFF. The CDR3, as DNA: TGTGCCAGCAGACCGACAGGGGCGACTGAAGCTTTCTTT.

V gene TRBV23-1 combines with J gene TRBJ1-1; the match to TRBD1 covers 7 bases. TRBV23-1 is labeled an ORF, and its function is uncertain. Trimming removed 4 bases from V and 1 base from J; junction bases left unmatched: 3. The CDR3 totals 14 residues. CDR3 sequence: CASSRQGSNTEAFF. Here the CDR3 DNA reads TGCGCCAGCAGTCGACAGGGTTCGAACACTGAAGCTTTCTTT.

V usage is TRBV3-1 (or the pseudogene TRBV3-2) and J usage is TRBJ2-1, with D perhaps given as TRBD1 or TRBD2 (5 bases each). Germline V gives CDR1 LGHDT, CDR2 YNNKEL (reference sequence). This CDR3 has 17 residues. Between the trimmed V and J ends, which lost 1 base and 7 bases, there was a span of 20 bases. DNA of the CDR3: TGTGCCAGCAGCCAAGTAGCTGGAGTTGGGGGACGAAATGAGCAGTTCTTC. It yields the protein CASSQVAGVGGRNEQFF.

V usage is TRBV11-3 and J usage is TRBJ2-7; 10 bases match TRBD2. This CDR3 has 13 residues. The V segment lost 8 bases and the J segment 6 bases; nucleotides outside the gene matches: 7. CDR1 and CDR2 (germline): SGHNT, YENEEA. The CDR3 coding sequence is TGTGCCAGCTCAAGCGGGAGGGGATCCGAGCAGTACTTC. This translates into CASSSGRGSEQYF.

The rearrangement uses TRBV5-1 and TRBJ1-4, with TRBD1 as a possible D gene (5 bases). V dropped 0 bases and J dropped 8 bases, with 14 bases sitting between them. CDR3 length: 15 residues. Germline CDR1 SGHRS, CDR2 YFSETQ. The CDR3 sequence is CASSLALGPGEKLFF. As DNA, the CDR3 is TGCGCCAGCAGCTTGGCTTTGGGGCCGGGGGAAAAACTGTTTTTT. Drawing the rest from reference TRBV5-1 and TRBJ1-4, the complete variable domain is KAGVTQTPRYLIKTRGQQVTLSCSPISGHRSVSWYQQTPGQGLQFLFEYFSETQRNKGNFPGRFSGRQFSNSRSEMNVSTLELGDSALYLCASSLALGPGEKLFFGSGTQLSVL.

The chain has TRBV7-9 and TRBJ2-5; 12 nucleotides match TRBD2. Germline lookup yields CDR1 SEHNR and CDR2 FQNEAQ (reference sequence). V trimming: 1 base; J trimming: 3 bases; junction bases outside the gene matches: 3. The CDR3 runs 16 residues. The CDR3 DNA follows: TGTGCCAGCAGCTTAGGGACTAGCGGGATTGAAGAGACCCAGTACTTC. This codes for CASSLGTSGIEETQYF.

The chain uses TRBV28 and TRBJ1-2; maybe TRBD1 (5 bases). V was cut by 5 bases and J by 7 bases, with 11 bases left in between. The V gene's germline CDR1 is MDHEN and CDR2 SYDVKM. The CDR3 is 12 amino acids. CDR3 DNA sequence: TGTGCCAGCAGTCCGACAGTGCTTGGCTACACCTTC. As protein: CASSPTVLGYTF.

The chain uses TRBV7-9 and TRBJ2-1; TRBD1 or TRBD2 may be the D gene (6 bases each). V was trimmed by 5 bases and J by 13 bases, leaving 18 bases between them. The germline CDR1 and CDR2 sequences are SEHNR and FQNEAQ (reference sequence). The CDR3 covers 13 residues. In DNA, the CDR3 is TGTGCCAGCAGCCCGACAGGAGGGATTGGTCAGTTCTTC. Its protein product is CASSPTGGIGQFF. Based on the CDR3 plus reference TRBV7-9 and TRBJ2-1, the full variable domain is DTGVSQNPRHKITKRGQNVTFRCDPISEHNRLYWYRQTLGQGPEFLTYFQNEAQLEKSRLLSDRFSAERPKGSFSTLEIQRTEQGDSAMYLCASSPTGGIGQFFGPGTRLTVL.

Of note for this clone: Other DNA sequences of this sample code for an identical CDR3. This chain links TRBV5-1 with TRBJ2-1, with D possibly TRBD2 on 5 matching bases. Trimming left V 1 base short and J 4 bases short, with 6 bases between. The CDR3 loop spans 13 amino acids. Germline-derived CDR1 and CDR2 are SGHRS and YFSETQ. The CDR3 loop reads CASSLTSYNEQFF. CDR3 sequence (DNA): TGCGCCAGCAGCTTGACTAGTTACAATGAGCAGTTCTTC.

V and J are TRBV6-5 and TRBJ1-4, with D maybe TRBD1 (6 bases). The ends were cut back, 9 bases at V and 7 bases at J, with 15 bases in the middle. CDR1 is MNHEY and CDR2 is SVGAGI in the germline V gene. The CDR3 runs to 13 residues. CDR3 loop: CASNRGAGEKLFF. The CDR3 DNA reads as TGTGCCAGTAATAGGGGGGCGGGTGAAAAACTGTTTTTT.

V and J are TRBV5-1 and TRBJ1-1; D uncertain. This CDR3 contains 15 residues. Trimming took off 0 bases at V and 0 bases at J, with 9 bases between the two ends. CDR1 and CDR2 from the germline V gene are SGHRS and YFSETQ. CDR3 sequence: CASSLASTVNTEAFF. In nucleotides, the CDR3 is TGCGCCAGCAGCTTGGCTTCGACGGTGAACACTGAAGCTTTCTTT.